The subject of this entry is one T cell receptor beta chain. Its antigen is not yet known. Per-nucleotide qualities are absent, and no much larger clonotype sits a single base away. Library preparation used the immunoSEQ multiplex PCR assay. In TCRdb, the immuneACCESS table is reduced to in-frame sequences with V and J assigned. These tables do not hold every clone; where another copy was compared, an unresolved V gene accounts for under half, and the others remain unexplained. The sample table contains approximately 76,000 clones; only one count was recorded for about 86% of them. Roughly 4.9% of the sample is taken by the ten largest. This sample is drawn from a study of technical replicates of blood from a few donors (dated by TCRdb to 2016 to 2017). Sequences were obtained from PBMCs. This TCR was recovered from a human donor in good health. Some clones in this sample may be carry-over from other donors' samples.

CDR3 sequence: CASSFYTGELFF. The DNA is TGTGCCAGCAGCTTCTACACCGGGGAGCTGTTTTTT. This chain joins TRBV7-2 to TRBJ2-2; confidence is insufficient to name the D gene. The CDR3 runs 12 amino acids, cysteine and phenylalanine included. Just CDR3 DNA is preserved here, 36 bases in frame from base 1. Reading the germline V gene gives CDR1 SGHTA and CDR2 FQGNSA. The junction carries 2 bases between V and J, which are trimmed by 3 bases and 3 bases respectively.